The rows below give T cell receptor beta chains drawn from one sample of a study of response to subunit inactivated influenza vaccine. Each CDR3 protein gets one entry after TCRdb re-called the RT-PCR reads with MiXCR. The data show about 780,000 distinct CDR3 sequences, less than 20% seen once. The sequencing used PBMCs from blood, collected roughly 5 days after vaccination. The receptor source for this set is a middle-aged man who received an inactivated influenza vaccine. The CDR3 runs from the conserved cysteine through the conserved F or W. The D gene is left open where the match is weak. Clone size is shown for a subset of rows, as once, few, many or a class of expanded clone.

14 | TRBJ2-2 | - | - | TRBV7-2 | TGTGCCAGCAGACGGGACGGTGCCACCGGGGAGCTGTTTTTT | CASRRDGATGELFF
14 | TRBJ2-2 | few | TRBD1 | TRBV10-3 | TGTGCCATCCCCACAGGGGGCATGACCGGGGAGCTGTTTTTT | CAIPTGGMTGELFF
13 | TRBJ2-3 | many | - | TRBV9 | TGTGCCAGCAGCGTCCGACAAACAGATACGCAGTATTTT | CASSVRQTDTQYF
15 | TRBJ2-5 | - | TRBD2 | TRBV7-9 | TGTGCCAGCAGCTTTATGGGACTAGCTGAGGAGACCCAGTACTTC | CASSFMGLAEETQYF
17 | TRBJ2-3 | - | TRBD2 | TRBV6-2/TRBV6-3 | TGTGCCAGCGGAACCGGGACTAGCGGGAGGGGCACAGATACGCAGTATTTT | CASGTGTSGRGTDTQYF
17 | TRBJ2-1 | many | - | TRBV6-5 | TGTGCCAGCAGTTACTCGTCCCAGCTCCTCGGCTACAATGAGCAGTTCTTC | CASSYSSQLLGYNEQFF
15 | TRBJ2-1 | - | - | TRBV7-2 | TGTGCCAGCAGCTTAATGACGGGGGCGTATTATGAGCAGTTCTTC | CASSLMTGAYYEQFF
16 | TRBJ2-2 | few | TRBD2 | TRBV4-2 | TGTGCCAGCAGCCAAAAAACTAGCGGTGGCGGCGGGGAGCTGTTTTTT | CASSQKTSGGGGELFF
16 | TRBJ2-7 | - | TRBD2 | TRBV9 | TGTGCCAGCAGCGTAGAGTTGGGAGGGCCGGTTAACGAGCAGTACTTC | CASSVELGGPVNEQYF
14 | TRBJ1-5 | few | TRBD1 | TRBV20-1 | TGCAGTGCTAAGGGACAGGGGCACAATCAGCCCCAGCATTTT | CSAKGQGHNQPQHF
13 | TRBJ2-7 | many | TRBD1 | TRBV5-6 | TGTGCCAGCAGCAAGACAGGGTCCTACGAGCAGTACTTC | CASSKTGSYEQYF
14 | TRBJ1-2 | few | - | TRBV6-1 | TGTGCCAGCAGAAGGGAGCGTCGTAACTATGGCTACACCTTC | CASRRERRNYGYTF
18 | TRBJ1-6 | few | - | TRBV20-1 | TGCAGTGCTAGAGATGGTGACCGCTTGAGCTCCTATAATTCACCCCTCCACTTT | CSARDGDRLSSYNSPLHF
16 | TRBJ2-5 | - | TRBD2 | TRBV6-1 | TGTGCCAGCAAAATTAGCGGGGGGTCCCCTAGCGAGACCCAGTACTTC | CASKISGGSPSETQYF
14 | TRBJ1-4 | few | TRBD1 | TRBV12-3/TRBV12-4 | TGTGCCAGCAGTTCAGGGGGGATTAATGAAAAACTGTTTTTT | CASSSGGINEKLFF
12 | TRBJ2-3 | many | - | TRBV24-1 | TGTGCCACCAGTGCTGGAGGGAGCACGCAGTATTTT | CATSAGGSTQYF
17 | TRBJ2-3 | - | TRBD2 | TRBV20-1 | TGCAGTGCGCCTCCCCAGTCGACTGGCGGGGGGTATTATACGCAGTATTTT | CSAPPQSTGGGYYTQYF
16 | TRBJ2-7 | few | TRBD1 | TRBV6-2/TRBV6-3 | TGTGCCAGCACCTTGACAGGGGGAAGCTTCTCCTACGAGCAGTACTTC | CASTLTGGSFSYEQYF
12 | TRBJ2-3 | few | - | TRBV20-1 | TGCAGTGCTAGAGATCCGGAAGATACGCAGTATTTT | CSARDPEDTQYF
12 | TRBJ1-3 | few | - | TRBV7-8 | TGTGCCAGCGTTGAATTTGGAAACACCATATATTTT | CASVEFGNTIYF
19 | TRBJ2-1 | - | - | TRBV27 | TGTGCCAGCAGTTTACGGGCCAGGCCACGACTGACTAGTCGGGGTGAGCAGTTCTTC | CASSLRARPRLTSRGEQFF
13 | TRBJ1-6 | many | - | TRBV20-1 | TGCAGTGCCATGGACGGAGAGAATTCACCCCTCCACTTT | CSAMDGENSPLHF
14 | TRBJ2-3 | many | TRBD2 | TRBV20-1 | TGCAGTGCTAGCAGTTTCCAGGGAGGGGATACGCAGTATTTT | CSASSFQGGDTQYF
16 | TRBJ2-1 | few | TRBD1 | TRBV12-3/TRBV12-4 | TGTGCCAGCAGTATAACAGGGGCCCGCTCCTACAATGAGCAGTTCTTC | CASSITGARSYNEQFF
15 | TRBJ2-1 | - | TRBD1 | TRBV19 | TGTGCCAGTAGTAGGACAGGGGGATACTACAATGAGCAGTTCTTC | CASSRTGGYYNEQFF
14 | TRBJ1-4 | many | TRBD1 | TRBV12-3/TRBV12-4 | TGTGCCAGCAGTCGGGACAGGTTTGAGGAAAAACTGTTTTTT | CASSRDRFEEKLFF
13 | TRBJ1-2 | - | TRBD1 | TRBV28 | TGTGCCAGCCGGGACAGCCTACCGGAAGGCTACACCTTC | CASRDSLPEGYTF
21 | TRBJ2-5 | many | TRBD1 | TRBV4-1 | TGCGCCAGCAGCCAAGAAGATGCGGGACAGGGAGAATTTTGGATTGTGGAGACCCAGTACTTC | CASSQEDAGQGEFWIVETQYF
16 | TRBJ2-1 | few | - | TRBV3-1 | TGTGCCAGCAGCCAGGGGCCCGGGAGCTCCTACAATGAGCAGTTCTTC | CASSQGPGSSYNEQFF
14 | TRBJ2-2 | - | TRBD2 | TRBV7-9 | TGTGCCAGCAGCCAAGCGGGGTCCACCGGGGAGCTGTTTTTT | CASSQAGSTGELFF